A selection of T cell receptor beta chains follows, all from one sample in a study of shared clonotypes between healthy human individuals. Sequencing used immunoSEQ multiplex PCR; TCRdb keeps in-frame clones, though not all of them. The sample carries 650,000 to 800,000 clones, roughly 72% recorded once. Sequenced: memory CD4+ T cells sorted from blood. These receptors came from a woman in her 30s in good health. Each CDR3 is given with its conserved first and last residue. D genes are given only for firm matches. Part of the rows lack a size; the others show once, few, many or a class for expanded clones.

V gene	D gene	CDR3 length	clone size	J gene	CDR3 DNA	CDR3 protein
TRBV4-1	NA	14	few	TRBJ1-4	TGCGCCAGCAGCCAAGAAGGAACCCGACGCCAACTGTTTTTT	CASSQEGTRRQLFF
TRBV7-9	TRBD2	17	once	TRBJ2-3	TGTGCCAGCAGCCCGTATTTGTATACGGGAGGTGAAGATACGCAGTATTTT	CASSPYLYTGGEDTQYF
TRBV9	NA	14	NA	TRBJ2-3	TGTGCCAGCAGCCACCAGCAGGTAACAGATACGCAGTATTTT	CASSHQQVTDTQYF
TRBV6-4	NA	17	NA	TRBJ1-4	TGTGCCAGCAGTGACCCGAAGCAGGAATTTATCCATGAAAAACTGTTTTTT	CASSDPKQEFIHEKLFF
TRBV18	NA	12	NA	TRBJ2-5	TGTGCCAGCTCACCGGCTCAAGAGACCCAGTACTTC	CASSPAQETQYF
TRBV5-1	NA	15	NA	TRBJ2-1	TGCGCCAGCAGCTTGGGGTTGGGGGTGCGGAATGAGCAGTTCTTC	CASSLGLGVRNEQFF
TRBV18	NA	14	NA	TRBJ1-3	TGTGCCAGCTCCGCCGGGGCCTCTGGAAACACCATATATTTT	CASSAGASGNTIYF
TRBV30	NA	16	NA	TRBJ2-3	TGTGCCTGGAGACCCAACTCCGGGGATTACACAGATACGCAGTATTTT	CAWRPNSGDYTDTQYF
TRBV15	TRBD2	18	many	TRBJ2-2	TGTGCCACCAGCAGAGACCAGAGACTAGCGGTGAACACCGGGGAGCTGTTTTTT	CATSRDQRLAVNTGELFF
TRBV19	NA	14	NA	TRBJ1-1	TGTGCCAGTAGTCGTGACAGGCAGAACACTGAAGCTTTCTTT	CASSRDRQNTEAFF
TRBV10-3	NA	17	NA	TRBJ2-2	TGTGCCATCAGCCCCGCCCCTAGGGGAAAGAACACCGGGGAGCTGTTTTTT	CAISPAPRGKNTGELFF
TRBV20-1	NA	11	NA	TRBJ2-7	TGCACCACGTCTGATGACTCCGAGCAGTACTTC	CTTSDDSEQYF